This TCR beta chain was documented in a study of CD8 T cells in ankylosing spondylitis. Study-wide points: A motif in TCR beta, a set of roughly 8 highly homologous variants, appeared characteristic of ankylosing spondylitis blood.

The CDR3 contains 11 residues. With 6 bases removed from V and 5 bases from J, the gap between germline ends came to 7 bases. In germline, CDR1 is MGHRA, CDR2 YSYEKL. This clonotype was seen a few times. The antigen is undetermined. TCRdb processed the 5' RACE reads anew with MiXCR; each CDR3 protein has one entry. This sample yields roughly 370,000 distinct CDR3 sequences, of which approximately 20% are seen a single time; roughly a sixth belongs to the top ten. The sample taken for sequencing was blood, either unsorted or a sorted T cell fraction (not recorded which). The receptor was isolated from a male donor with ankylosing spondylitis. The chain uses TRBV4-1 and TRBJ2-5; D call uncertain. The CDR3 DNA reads TGCGCCAGCAGTCAAAAGGAGACCCAGTACTTC. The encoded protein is CASSQKETQYF.